In this sample, the clone carrying this TCR beta chain turned up a few times. Its antigen is unknown. The source of the sample is a study of siplizumab effects on memory and regulatory T cells. Notes on the study in general: Suppressive function of proliferating Tregs from siplizumab cultures was not confirmed.

Clones were read by immunoSEQ multiplex PCR, and TCRdb kept only the in-frame ones, dropping some. The table shows 85,000 to 90,000 clones, with about 90% occurring only once. The CDR3 is 13 residues long. Germline V gene data show CDR1 as SGHRS and CDR2 as YFSETQ. Trimming took off 4 bases at V and 0 bases at J, with 7 bases between the two ends. The TCR was taken from a human donor in good health. Sequencing was carried out using CD4+ T cells sorted from blood. This sequence joins TRBV5-1 and TRBJ1-1; D perhaps matches TRBD1 (6 bases). This CDR3 is CASSRTVNTEAFF. DNA for the CDR3: TGCGCCAGCAGCCGGACAGTGAACACTGAAGCTTTCTTT.